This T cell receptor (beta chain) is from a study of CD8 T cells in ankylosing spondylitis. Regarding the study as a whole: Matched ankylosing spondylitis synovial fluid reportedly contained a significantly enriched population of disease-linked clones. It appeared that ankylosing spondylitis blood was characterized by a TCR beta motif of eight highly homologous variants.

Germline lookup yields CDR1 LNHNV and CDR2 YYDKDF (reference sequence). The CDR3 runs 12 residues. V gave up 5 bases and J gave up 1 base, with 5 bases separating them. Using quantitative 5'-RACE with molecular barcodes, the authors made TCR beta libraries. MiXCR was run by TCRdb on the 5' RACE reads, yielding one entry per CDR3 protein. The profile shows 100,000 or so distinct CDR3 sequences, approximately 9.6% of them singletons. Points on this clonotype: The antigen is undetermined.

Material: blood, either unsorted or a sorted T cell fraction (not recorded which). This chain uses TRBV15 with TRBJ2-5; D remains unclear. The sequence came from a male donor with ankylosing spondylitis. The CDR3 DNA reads TGTGCCACCAGCCGGATCCAAGAGACCCAGTACTTC. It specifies CATSRIQETQYF.